One and the same sample provided the 25 T cell receptor beta chains below, sequenced in a study of CD4+ T cells in melanoma. Using immunoSEQ multiplex PCR, the repertoire was profiled, and TCRdb retains in-frame clones only, with some absent. The repertoire holds about 13,000 clones, with over 60% as singletons. Sequences were obtained from cells from a culture (not recorded whether cultured in vitro). All receptors derive from a human donor with melanoma.

The rearrangement uses TRBV18 and TRBJ2-5; possible D gene TRBD1, 5 bases. The V gene's germline CDR1 is KGHSH and CDR2 LQKENI. Trimming cost V 4 bases and J 1 base, with 7 bases left between them. The CDR3 loop spans 13 amino acids. CDR3 residues: CASSLGLQETQYF. As DNA, the CDR3 is TGTGCCAGCTCACTGGGGCTCCAAGAGACCCAGTACTTC.

The rearrangement joins TRBV11-3 to TRBJ2-1; TRBD2 aligns across 9 bases. V was clipped by 5 bases and J by 1 base; unmatched bases: 3. The CDR3 spans 15 residues. Germline-derived CDR1 and CDR2 are SGHNT and YENEEA. The CDR3 spells CASSPGLASYNEQFF. The CDR3 bases are TGTGCCAGCAGCCCTGGACTAGCGTCCTACAATGAGCAGTTCTTC.

This clone was counted a single time. The chain recombines TRBV11-2 with TRBJ2-5, with 8 bases identical to TRBD2. Losses at the gene ends were 5 bases for V and 3 bases for J; bases not matched to a gene: 8. There are 15 residues in the CDR3. Per the germline V gene, CDR1 is SGHAT and CDR2 is FQNNGV. The DNA for the CDR3 is TGTGCCAGCAGCGCACGACTAGCGCCGGAAGAGACCCAGTACTTC. Protein sequence: CASSARLAPEETQYF.

This clone was recorded only once. The chain joins TRBV6-6 to TRBJ2-3; D is ambiguous. Germline CDR1 reads MNHNY; CDR2 reads SVGAGI (reference sequence). CDR3 length equals 14 residues. V lost 0 bases and J lost 3, with 7 bases in between. The DNA for the CDR3 is TGTGCCAGCAGTTACTCGGACGGAACAGATACGCAGTATTTT. It translates to CASSYSDGTDTQYF.

The rearrangement uses TRBV5-5 and TRBJ1-2, with D possibly being TRBD1 (6 bases). Germline loops: CDR1 SGHKS, CDR2 YYEKEE (reference sequence). With 2 bases removed from V and 4 bases from J, the gap between germline ends came to 18 bases. This CDR3 has 16 amino acids. This CDR3 is CASSLLLRGPVYGYTF. DNA for the CDR3: TGTGCCAGCAGCTTACTACTCAGGGGCCCCGTCTATGGCTACACCTTC.

The CDR3 reads CASVQGGMNTEAFF. CDR3 coding DNA: TGTGCCAGCGTTCAGGGGGGCATGAACACTGAAGCTTTCTTT. V usage is TRBV4-2 and J usage is TRBJ1-1, with 7 bases lining up with TRBD1. Germline CDR1 LGHNA, CDR2 YNFKEQ. V lost 8 bases, J lost 0 bases, and 6 bases stayed unmatched. The CDR3 loop spans 14 amino acids.

V and J are TRBV5-4 and TRBJ1-4, with TRBD1 identical over 7 bases. Germline V gene data show CDR1 as SGHNT and CDR2 as YYREEE (reference sequence). Trimming cost V 2 bases and J 6 bases; bases outside gene matches: 4. This CDR3 has 14 amino acids. CDR3 protein: CASSLGTGDEKLFF. Written as DNA, the CDR3 is TGTGCCAGCAGCTTAGGAACAGGGGATGAAAAACTGTTTTTT.

The chain is built from TRBV5-1 and TRBJ1-6, with TRBD1 matching 9 bases. V was pared by 3 bases and J by 10 bases, with 11 bases of the junction left unmatched. This CDR3 has 16 amino acids. Germline-derived CDR1 and CDR2 are SGHRS and YFSETQ. CDR3 protein: CASSSRPGQGGSPLHF. The CDR3 nucleotides read TGCGCCAGCAGCTCACGACCGGGACAGGGAGGATCACCCCTCCACTTT.

This clone is labeled medium-sized. The V gene is TRBV11-2, the J gene TRBJ2-7; TRBD1 is a possible D gene (5 bases). V lost 8 bases to trimming and J lost 0 bases, with 17 bases between them. This CDR3 region has 15 residues. The germline CDR1 and CDR2 sequences are SGHAT and FQNNGV. CDR3 sequence (DNA): TGTGCCAGCTCCTCCTTGCGGCAGGGCTCCTACGAGCAGTACTTC. Protein: CASSSLRQGSYEQYF.

This sequence joins TRBV19 and TRBJ2-7, with D unclear. The CDR3 consists of 17 residues. Germline loops: CDR1 LNHDA, CDR2 SQIVND (reference sequence). V gave up 5 bases and J gave up 0 bases, with 20 bases separating them. The CDR3, as DNA: TGTGCCAGTAGTCTAAGGGTAGACGGACGAGACTCCTACGAGCAGTACTTC. The encoded protein is CASSLRVDGRDSYEQYF.

The V gene is TRBV5-1, the J gene TRBJ2-7, with TRBD2 matching over 7 bases. With V trimmed by 0 bases and J by 4 bases, 7 bases remained unmatched. There are 15 residues in the CDR3. Germline V CDR1 and CDR2: SGHRS, YFSETQ. The CDR3 sequence: CASSLGWAGVYEQYF. Written as DNA, the CDR3 is TGCGCCAGCAGCTTGGGGTGGGCGGGGGTATACGAGCAGTACTTC.

The chain uses TRBV6-1 and TRBJ1-2; no definite D call. Germline CDR1 reads MNHNS; CDR2 reads SASEGT. The length of the CDR3 is 13 residues. Trimming removed 2 bases at V and 4 bases at J, with 8 bases between. The CDR3 DNA reads TGTGCCAGCAGTGAAAAAGTCCCCTATGGCTACACCTTC. Residues: CASSEKVPYGYTF.

This clone was seen a few times. V and J are TRBV2 and TRBJ2-3, with TRBD2 identical over 9 bases. V dropped 2 bases and J dropped 8; count of bases not matched to a gene: 8. The V gene's germline CDR1 is SNHLY and CDR2 FYNNEI. CDR3 length equals 15 residues. The CDR3 coding sequence is TGTGCCAGCAGTGAAATGCGGGGGGGGCCCGCTACGCAGTATTTT. It codes for CASSEMRGGPATQYF.

This chain uses TRBV2 with TRBJ1-4, with 7 bases that match TRBD1. After removal of 6 bases from V and 8 bases from J, the junction contained 9 bases not matched to a gene. CDR1 is SNHLY, CDR2 FYNNEI, per germline. The CDR3 has 14 amino acids. The chain's CDR3 is CASRPQGWLEKLFF. In DNA, the CDR3 is TGTGCCAGCAGGCCACAGGGGTGGCTAGAAAAACTGTTTTTT. The entire variable domain, with the rest obtained from reference TRBV2 and TRBJ1-4, is as follows: EPEVTQTPSHQVTQMGQEVILRCVPISNHLYFYWYRQILGQKVEFLVSFYNNEISEKSEIFDDQFSVERPDGSNFTLKIRSTKLEDSAMYFCASRPQGWLEKLFFGSGTQLSVL.

The J gene is TRBJ2-1, the V gene TRBV5-1, with TRBD2 matching 9 bases. CDR1 SGHRS and CDR2 YFSETQ come from the germline V gene. V gave up 2 bases and J gave up 7 bases; unmatched junction bases: 7. The CDR3 is 15 amino acids. The CDR3 sequence is CASSLTGAGGNEQFF. In DNA form, the CDR3 reads TGCGCCAGCAGCTTAACCGGGGCGGGGGGGAATGAGCAGTTCTTC.

The chain links TRBV15 to TRBJ2-7; the D call may be TRBD1 or TRBD2 (5 bases each). Germline-derived CDR1 and CDR2 are LNHNV and YYDKDF (reference sequence). There are 15 residues in the CDR3. Deletions cut 3 bases from V and 4 bases from J, with 16 bases between. Here the CDR3 reads CATSSPGRKEYEQYF. CDR3 sequence (DNA): TGTGCCACCAGCAGCCCGGGACGGAAAGAGTACGAGCAGTACTTC.

The chain recombines TRBV6-5 with TRBJ2-1; D may match TRBD1 or TRBD2 (5 bases each). From germline, CDR1 is MNHEY and CDR2 SVGAGI. The V end was cut by 8 bases, the J end by 5 bases, with 13 bases between. The CDR3 is 13 residues long. CDR3: CASGSGTDNEQFF. The DNA for the CDR3 is TGTGCCAGCGGGTCCGGGACGGACAATGAGCAGTTCTTC.

The chain combines TRBV9 with TRBJ1-3; D remains unclear. CDR1 SGDLS and CDR2 YYNGEE come from the germline V gene. V lost 5 bases to trimming and J lost 1 base, with 16 bases between them. The CDR3 sequence is 16 residues long. CDR3 bases: TGTGCCAGCAGTGCCAGGTCACACGCGTCTGGAAACACCATATATTTT. Protein sequence: CASSARSHASGNTIYF.

This clone appeared a few times. V is TRBV5-1 and J is TRBJ1-2, with 10 nucleotides matching TRBD1. The CDR3 is 14 residues long. Germline V gives CDR1 SGHRS, CDR2 YFSETQ. The trim removed 3 bases at V and 5 bases at J, leaving 4 bases unmatched. This CDR3 reads CASSSGDRGYGYTF. For the CDR3, the DNA is TGCGCCAGCAGCTCAGGGGACAGGGGATATGGCTACACCTTC. Drawing the rest from reference TRBV5-1 and TRBJ1-2, the complete variable domain is KAGVTQTPRYLIKTRGQQVTLSCSPISGHRSVSWYQQTPGQGLQFLFEYFSETQRNKGNFPGRFSGRQFSNSRSEMNVSTLELGDSALYLCASSSGDRGYGYTFGSGTRLTVV.

The gene calls are TRBV19 and TRBJ1-1; D is unresolved. Trimming shortened V by 5 bases and J by 1 base, and 8 bases separated the two germline ends. Per the germline V gene, CDR1 is LNHDA and CDR2 is SQIVND (reference sequence). The CDR3 runs to 13 residues. The CDR3 DNA sequence: TGTGCCAGTAGTCGATGGGGGAACACTGAAGCTTTCTTT. Translating gives CASSRWGNTEAFF. The full variable domain, its missing parts supplied by reference TRBV19 and TRBJ1-1, is DGGITQSPKYLFRKEGQNVTLSCEQNLNHDAMYWYRQDPGQGLRLIYYSQIVNDFQKGDIAEGYSVSREKKESFPLTVTSAQKNPTAFYLCASSRWGNTEAFFGQGTRLTVV.

This sequence joins TRBV21-1 and TRBJ2-6; the table's D call of TRBD1 was not tested on the DNA. TRBV21-1 is labeled a pseudogene. This CDR3 region has 18 residues. CDR3 coding DNA: TGTGCCAGCAGCGTCACCTGGGGGCTTCAGTCTGGGGCCAACGTCCTGACTTTC. It codes for CASSVTWGLQSGANVLTF.

The chain employs TRBV12-5 and TRBJ2-5; D might be TRBD2 (5 bases). With 0 bases removed from V and 4 bases from J, the gap between germline ends came to 15 bases. There are 16 residues in the CDR3. Germline V gives CDR1 LGHNT, CDR2 FRNRAP. CDR3 bases: TGTGCTAGTGGTTTGGTCGTTGGAACTAGAGGAGAGACCCAGTACTTC. Translated, it gives CASGLVVGTRGETQYF.

The chain is built from TRBV7-9 and TRBJ2-3, with TRBD1 matching over 10 bases. Germline V gives CDR1 SEHNR, CDR2 FQNEAQ (reference sequence). The CDR3 is made up of 16 amino acids. V gave up 8 bases and J gave up 0 bases; unmatched junction bases: 8. The CDR3 bases are TGTGCCAGCGGGGATGACAGGGGGCCTAGCACAGATACGCAGTATTTT. This sequence encodes CASGDDRGPSTDTQYF.

A few counts support this clone. The genes are TRBV7-2 and TRBJ1-2; D is perhaps TRBD1 (5 bases). From germline, CDR1 is SGHTA and CDR2 FQGNSA. The CDR3 runs 14 residues. With 2 bases removed from V and 5 bases from J, the gap between germline ends came to 12 bases. The CDR3 sequence: CASSLRQGGYGYTF. CDR3 bases: TGTGCCAGCAGCTTAAGGCAGGGTGGATATGGCTACACCTTC.

Turning to this clone: An end of the junction does not agree with germline; a read error may underlie this. This chain joins TRBV25-1 and TRBJ2-2; 8 bases agree with TRBD1. CDR1 and CDR2 from the germline V gene are MGHDK and SYGVNS. The CDR3 is 16 residues long. The CDR3 reads CASSERRDRRHRGAVF. The CDR3 DNA sequence: TGTGCCAGCAGTGAAAGGCGGGACAGGAGACACCGGGGAGCTGTTTTT.